This TCR beta chain originates from a study of T cell responses to AZD1222 COVID-19 vaccine. General study results and limits: The repertoires were collected only after the peak T cell response. Spike-specific TCR breadth and depth went up after people got two AZD1222 doses. Of spike-specific TCRs, nearly half reportedly target regions left unmutated in variants.

Remarks on this clone: No antigen is known for it.

Here immunoSEQ multiplex PCR was the method, and the copy in TCRdb shows in-frame clones only, minus some. The sample includes 150,000 or so clones, roughly 90% of them seen just once. The receptor's source is an adult in good health. This sample comprised peripheral blood, obtained on day 0 of AZD1222 vaccination.

DNA of the CDR3: TGTGCCAGCAGCGACCGACAGGGTCGGGGCTATGGCTACACCTTC. It codes for CASSDRQGRGYGYTF. The gene calls are TRBV7-2 and TRBJ1-2; TRBD1 matches 7 bases. The length of the CDR3 is 15 residues. V was clipped by 5 bases and J by 4 bases; unmatched bases: 10. Germline CDR1 is SGHTA and CDR2 is FQGNSA.